The T cell receptor (beta chain) under discussion was sequenced for a study of T-cell reconstitution after alpha-beta-depleted transplantation in children (TCRdb year 2016). Background on the whole study: T-cell immune reconstitution after TCRalphabeta/CD19-depleted allogeneic hematopoietic cell transplantation in children was quantitatively tracked in the study by means of TCR repertoire profiling.

To prepare the library, PCR was applied. The sample was run on an Illumina HiSeq 2500. Molecular barcoding was employed in the preparation of TCR libraries, with unique molecular identifiers being used to normalize TCRbeta repertoire quantification. TCRdb handled the public reads itself, with Q25 trimming in fastp and clone calling in MiXCR, and kept productive beta chains. Identical CDR3 proteins give one entry, which carries the most common genes and DNA. The sample table lists 300,000 or so distinct CDR3 sequences, over 8% of them with a count of one. The ten largest clones add up to around 10% of the sample. The germline V gene supplies CDR1 MNHEY and CDR2 SVGEGT. V sheds 2 bases and J sheds 0 bases, leaving 16 bases between their ends. Taken from cysteine to phenylalanine, the CDR3 has 17 residues. Only the CDR3 portion is preserved as DNA: 51 bases, with reading frame beginning at the first base.

This clonotype has more than one count but fewer than ten. No cognate antigen has been identified for it. Qualities for individual bases were not recorded, and no much larger clone is one base off. The source was PBMCs from the stem cell graft donor, collected from the stem cell graft. Recombination linked TRBV6-2 or TRBV6-3 to TRBJ2-5; no D gene is confidently identified. The receptor's source is a human donor who donated a stem cell graft to a child with SCID. The CDR3 here reads CASSYVDRVYDQETQYF. The nucleotides read TGTGCCAGCAGTTACGTCGATAGGGTTTACGACCAAGAGACCCAGTACTTC.